The T cell receptor (beta chain) under discussion was sequenced for a study of shared clonotypes between healthy human individuals. Concerning this clone: Its matching antigen is unknown.

Whole-study findings and limits: Naive CD4 clonotypes were shared across a handful of donors at roughly 5.5%.

Selected positively for CCR7 and CD45RO-negative, naive CD8 cells excluded terminally differentiated effector memory CD45RA+ cells. This CDR3 contains 15 residues. CDR1 is SGHAT and CDR2 is FQNNGV in the germline V gene. V gave up 2 bases and J gave up 3 bases, with 11 bases separating them. The repertoire was sequenced with immunoSEQ multiplex PCR; TCRdb's copy has only in-frame clones and lacks some. The data hold roughly 2,000,000 clones, with over 85% observed a single time. The sample was naive CD8+ T cells from PBMCs. The rearrangement uses TRBV11-2 and TRBJ2-1; D is unresolved. This clonotype was obtained from a man aged 18-30 years in good health. Some clones in this sample may be carry-over from other donors' samples. The CDR3 region is CASSLTDDNYNEQFF. As DNA, the CDR3 is TGTGCCAGCAGCTTAACGGACGATAACTACAATGAGCAGTTCTTC.